The rows below give T cell receptor beta chains drawn from one sample of a study of graft-versus-host responses after intestinal transplantation. These receptors' targets are unknown. TCRdb keeps only in-frame clones here, not all; method: immunoSEQ multiplex PCR. Found here are 90,000 to 120,000 clones, approximately 90% of them singletons; the top ten hold over 0.55%. Specimen: unstimulated CD4+ T cells sorted from spleen or lymph node cells, collected before transplant. The receptors were gathered from a human donor who was the organ donor for an intestinal transplant. CDR3s include the opening cysteine and the closing phenylalanine or tryptophan. The D gene is left open where the match is weak. Size is omitted from some rows. Given values are once, few, many or a class for expanded clones.

j_gene: TRBJ1-2
d_gene: TRBD1
abundance: .
v_gene: TRBV10-3
CDR3nt: TGTGCCATCAGGAGTGAGGGTAGGACAGGGGGAAACTATGGCTACACCTTC
CDR3aa: CAIRSEGRTGGNYGYTF

j_gene: TRBJ2-5
d_gene: .
abundance: few
v_gene: TRBV2
CDR3nt: TGTGCCAGCAGTCCTGATGGGGGCACAGAGACCCAGTACTTC
CDR3aa: CASSPDGGTETQYF

j_gene: TRBJ1-2
d_gene: .
abundance: once
v_gene: TRBV2
CDR3nt: TGTGCCAGCACCCAGACAGGCTTCTATGGCTACACCTTC
CDR3aa: CASTQTGFYGYTF

j_gene: TRBJ2-5
d_gene: .
abundance: .
v_gene: TRBV6-5
CDR3nt: TGTGCCAGCAGTGGTACAGTTCAAGAGACCCAGTACTTC
CDR3aa: CASSGTVQETQYF

j_gene: TRBJ2-7
d_gene: .
abundance: once
v_gene: TRBV2
CDR3nt: TGTGCCAGCACTACCAGCTACGAGCAGTACTTC
CDR3aa: CASTTSYEQYF

j_gene: TRBJ1-4
d_gene: .
abundance: few
v_gene: TRBV19
CDR3nt: TGTGCCACCGGTGGCCTTGGTGAAAAACTGTTTTTT
CDR3aa: CATGGLGEKLFF

j_gene: TRBJ1-3
d_gene: .
abundance: few
v_gene: TRBV5-6
CDR3nt: TGTGCCAGCAGCGTAGGTTCTGGAAACACCATATATTTT
CDR3aa: CASSVGSGNTIYF

j_gene: TRBJ1-2
d_gene: .
abundance: .
v_gene: TRBV5-6
CDR3nt: TGTGCCAGCAGCCTAGACGGAAACTATGGCTACACCTTC
CDR3aa: CASSLDGNYGYTF

j_gene: TRBJ2-3
d_gene: TRBD2
abundance: .
v_gene: TRBV5-6
CDR3nt: TGTGCCAGCAGCATATCTCACAGAGCCGGGACTAGCGTAGATACGCAGTATTTT
CDR3aa: CASSISHRAGTSVDTQYF

j_gene: TRBJ1-5
d_gene: .
abundance: .
v_gene: TRBV7-2
CDR3nt: TGTGCCAGCAGCTTAGCTAGTATCGATCAGCCCCAGCATTTT
CDR3aa: CASSLASIDQPQHF

j_gene: TRBJ1-4
d_gene: .
abundance: .
v_gene: TRBV6-5
CDR3nt: TGTGCCAGCAGTTACGAGGGGACGGCGAATGTAAAACTGTTTTTT
CDR3aa: CASSYEGTANVKLFF

j_gene: TRBJ1-6
d_gene: TRBD1
abundance: .
v_gene: TRBV5-6
CDR3nt: TGTGCCAGCAGCTCCCTGGGACAGCTTCGTAATTCACCCCTCCACTTT
CDR3aa: CASSSLGQLRNSPLHF

j_gene: TRBJ1-4
d_gene: .
abundance: .
v_gene: TRBV7-2
CDR3nt: TGTGCCAGCAGCTTACGGCAGTTTAATGAAAAACTGTTTTTT
CDR3aa: CASSLRQFNEKLFF

j_gene: TRBJ2-3
d_gene: TRBD1
abundance: .
v_gene: TRBV6-1
CDR3nt: TGTGCCAGCAGTGTCGACAGGGGCAGAGATACGCAGTATTTT
CDR3aa: CASSVDRGRDTQYF

j_gene: TRBJ1-6
d_gene: .
abundance: .
v_gene: TRBV7-2
CDR3nt: TGTGCCAGCAGCTTAGGAGTTACAGATTCACCCCTCCACTTT
CDR3aa: CASSLGVTDSPLHF

j_gene: TRBJ2-7
d_gene: .
abundance: .
v_gene: TRBV11-3
CDR3nt: TGTGCCAGCAGCTTAGATAGGAGGGGCGCCGGTACAGCCTACGAGCAGTACTTC
CDR3aa: CASSLDRRGAGTAYEQYF

j_gene: TRBJ2-1
d_gene: .
abundance: once
v_gene: TRBV9
CDR3nt: TGTGCCAGCAGCGTAGGGGTATTTGAGGAGAATGAGCAGTTCTTC
CDR3aa: CASSVGVFEENEQFF

j_gene: TRBJ1-5
d_gene: TRBD1
abundance: .
v_gene: TRBV30
CDR3nt: TGTGCCTGGAGTGTAGTAGACAGGGGCCAGCCCCAGCATTTT
CDR3aa: CAWSVVDRGQPQHF

j_gene: TRBJ2-3
d_gene: TRBD2
abundance: .
v_gene: TRBV11-3
CDR3nt: TGTGCCAGCGCCGCCTTTTTAGGACTAGCGGGAGAGAGGGCAGATACGCAGTATTTT
CDR3aa: CASAAFLGLAGERADTQYF

j_gene: TRBJ2-6
d_gene: TRBD1
abundance: .
v_gene: TRBV5-6
CDR3nt: TGTGCCAGCAGCTTGACAGGGGCTGTTTCCGGGGCCAACGTCCTGACTTTC
CDR3aa: CASSLTGAVSGANVLTF

j_gene: TRBJ2-3
d_gene: TRBD1
abundance: .
v_gene: TRBV30
CDR3nt: TGTGCCTGGAGTCCCGGACAGGGGGTTACAGATACGCAGTATTTT
CDR3aa: CAWSPGQGVTDTQYF

j_gene: TRBJ2-1
d_gene: .
abundance: .
v_gene: TRBV6-1
CDR3nt: TGTGCCAGCAAGCCCCTTAGAGGAGGAACATATGAGCAGTTCTTC
CDR3aa: CASKPLRGGTYEQFF

j_gene: TRBJ2-2
d_gene: .
abundance: .
v_gene: TRBV7-6
CDR3nt: TGTGCCAGCAGCCCTAGAGGGAACACCGGGGAGCTGTTTTTT
CDR3aa: CASSPRGNTGELFF

j_gene: TRBJ1-1
d_gene: .
abundance: .
v_gene: TRBV19
CDR3nt: TGTGCCAGTAGTATAGGAGCTTTGGGGACCTTGAGCGCTGAAGCTTTCTTT
CDR3aa: CASSIGALGTLSAEAFF

j_gene: TRBJ2-6
d_gene: TRBD2
abundance: .
v_gene: TRBV11-2
CDR3nt: TGTGCCAGCAGCTTAGGTCGCGGGGGCTCTGGGGCCAACGTCCTGACTTTC
CDR3aa: CASSLGRGGSGANVLTF

j_gene: TRBJ1-1
d_gene: .
abundance: .
v_gene: TRBV11-1
CDR3nt: TGTGCCAGCAGCTTAGCAGGGGGCACTGAAGCTTTCTTT
CDR3aa: CASSLAGGTEAFF

j_gene: TRBJ2-2
d_gene: .
abundance: .
v_gene: TRBV6-1
CDR3nt: TGTGCCAGCAGCACCAGGAGGGGCACCGGGGAGCTGTTTTTT
CDR3aa: CASSTRRGTGELFF

j_gene: TRBJ2-7
d_gene: .
abundance: .
v_gene: TRBV5-1
CDR3nt: TGCGCCAGCAGCTTGGAAGTGGTCTACGAGCAGTACTTC
CDR3aa: CASSLEVVYEQYF

j_gene: TRBJ2-1
d_gene: .
abundance: .
v_gene: TRBV4-1
CDR3nt: TGCGCCAGCAGCCAAGTCAGCGCCGTTGGGGGCAATGAGCAGTTCTTC
CDR3aa: CASSQVSAVGGNEQFF

j_gene: TRBJ1-5
d_gene: .
abundance: .
v_gene: TRBV19
CDR3nt: TGTGCAAGTAACGAGTATAGCAATCAGCCCCAGCATTTT
CDR3aa: CASNEYSNQPQHF

j_gene: TRBJ2-1
d_gene: TRBD2
abundance: .
v_gene: TRBV19
CDR3nt: TGTGCCAGTAGTGTACTAGCGGGAGGGACCTACAATGAGCAGTTCTTC
CDR3aa: CASSVLAGGTYNEQFF

j_gene: TRBJ1-4
d_gene: .
abundance: .
v_gene: TRBV5-1
CDR3nt: TGCGCCAGCAGCTTGGGGGGCACTAATGAAAAACTGTTTTTT
CDR3aa: CASSLGGTNEKLFF

j_gene: TRBJ2-5
d_gene: .
abundance: .
v_gene: TRBV15
CDR3nt: TGTGCCACCAGCAGTCTCTCTGGGGCCCGGGAGACCCAGTACTTC
CDR3aa: CATSSLSGARETQYF

j_gene: TRBJ2-1
d_gene: .
abundance: .
v_gene: TRBV2
CDR3nt: TGTGCCAGCAGTGATCCCACGGGGCTGTCGGAGCAGTTCTTC
CDR3aa: CASSDPTGLSEQFF

j_gene: TRBJ2-5
d_gene: TRBD1
abundance: .
v_gene: TRBV29-1
CDR3nt: TGCAGCGTTTTGACAGGGGGCGCAGGGACCCAGTACTTC
CDR3aa: CSVLTGGAGTQYF

j_gene: TRBJ2-1
d_gene: .
abundance: few
v_gene: TRBV21-1
CDR3nt: TGTGCCAGAGTCGAGGGGACTAGCGGGAACCATGAGCAGTTCTTC
CDR3aa: CARVEGTSGNHEQFF

j_gene: TRBJ2-7
d_gene: TRBD2
abundance: .
v_gene: TRBV27
CDR3nt: TGTGCCAGCAGTTTGTTCCTAGCGGCTAAGAACGACGAGCAGTACTTC
CDR3aa: CASSLFLAAKNDEQYF

j_gene: TRBJ1-2
d_gene: .
abundance: .
v_gene: TRBV6-5
CDR3nt: TGTGCCAGCAGTCCAGGGCATGGCTACACCTTC
CDR3aa: CASSPGHGYTF

j_gene: TRBJ2-1
d_gene: TRBD2
abundance: .
v_gene: TRBV7-2
CDR3nt: TGTGCCAGCAGCTCGGGACTAGCGGGTGAGCAGTTCTTC
CDR3aa: CASSSGLAGEQFF

j_gene: TRBJ1-1
d_gene: TRBD1
abundance: .
v_gene: TRBV9
CDR3nt: TGTGCCAGCAGCTCACCGACAGGGTGGGCTTTCTTT
CDR3aa: CASSSPTGWAFF

j_gene: TRBJ2-3
d_gene: TRBD1
abundance: .
v_gene: TRBV11-2
CDR3nt: TGTGCCAGCAGCTTATATACAGGGGCCCCCACAGATACGCAGTATTTT
CDR3aa: CASSLYTGAPTDTQYF

j_gene: TRBJ2-7
d_gene: .
abundance: once
v_gene: TRBV6-5
CDR3nt: TGTGCCAGCAGGGACGCAGCCACCTACGAGCAGTACTTC
CDR3aa: CASRDAATYEQYF

j_gene: TRBJ2-1
d_gene: TRBD2
abundance: few
v_gene: TRBV4-2
CDR3nt: TGTGCCAGCAGCCGCCGGACTAGCGGGAGTGCCAATGAGCAGTTCTTC
CDR3aa: CASSRRTSGSANEQFF

j_gene: TRBJ2-1
d_gene: .
abundance: .
v_gene: TRBV27
CDR3nt: TGTGCCAGCAGTTCGCCCAACACAGGTTCTTACAATGAGCAGTTCTTC
CDR3aa: CASSSPNTGSYNEQFF

j_gene: TRBJ1-3
d_gene: TRBD1
abundance: .
v_gene: TRBV7-2
CDR3nt: TGTGCCAGCAGCTCGATGGGACAGGGGGAATCTGGAAACACCATATATTTT
CDR3aa: CASSSMGQGESGNTIYF

j_gene: TRBJ2-7
d_gene: .
abundance: .
v_gene: TRBV30
CDR3nt: TGTGCCTGGAGTGTGGGTGCACTGGGTTACGAGCAGTACTTC
CDR3aa: CAWSVGALGYEQYF

j_gene: TRBJ2-2
d_gene: .
abundance: .
v_gene: TRBV6-6
CDR3nt: TGTGCCAGCAATAGCGGGAACACCGGGGAGCTGTTTTTT
CDR3aa: CASNSGNTGELFF

j_gene: TRBJ1-2
d_gene: .
abundance: .
v_gene: TRBV6-6
CDR3nt: TGTGCCAGCAGTTACTCGCGGGGGGCGGGGAATGGCTACACCTTC
CDR3aa: CASSYSRGAGNGYTF

j_gene: TRBJ1-2
d_gene: .
abundance: .
v_gene: TRBV11-2
CDR3nt: TGTGCCAGCAGCCCTCCAATTCACCCATACTATGGCTACACCTTC
CDR3aa: CASSPPIHPYYGYTF

j_gene: TRBJ1-1
d_gene: .
abundance: .
v_gene: TRBV7-6
CDR3nt: TGTGCCAGCAGTCCAACACAGAACACTGAAGCTTTCTTT
CDR3aa: CASSPTQNTEAFF

j_gene: TRBJ2-2
d_gene: TRBD2
abundance: .
v_gene: TRBV9
CDR3nt: TGTGCCAGCAGCGTAATAGCGGGGGGCAACACCGGGGAGCTGTTTTTT
CDR3aa: CASSVIAGGNTGELFF

j_gene: TRBJ1-1
d_gene: TRBD1
abundance: .
v_gene: TRBV7-9
CDR3nt: TGTGCCAGCAGCCCCACGGACAGGGAAGCTTTCTTT
CDR3aa: CASSPTDREAFF